Below are 25 T cell receptor beta chains sequenced from a single sample in a study of T-cell reconstitution after alpha-beta-depleted transplantation in children. Unique molecular identifiers were used in preparing the TCRbeta library. TCRdb re-called the PCR reads with MiXCR, one entry per CDR3 protein. The sample records 500,000 to 600,000 distinct CDR3 sequences, around 19% being singletons. Source: PBMCs from the stem cell graft donor, taken from the stem cell graft. The receptors here all came from a human donor who donated a stem cell graft to a child with acute lymphoblastic leukemia.

V is TRBV5-1 and J is TRBJ2-5; 10 nucleotides align to TRBD2. The germline V gene encodes CDR1 SGHRS and CDR2 YFSETQ. Trimming removed 0 bases from V and 2 bases from J; junction bases left unmatched: 7. The CDR3 consists of 17 residues. The CDR3 here is CASSLAELAGVQETQYF. The CDR3 DNA is TGCGCCAGCAGCTTGGCCGAGCTAGCGGGGGTACAAGAGACCCAGTACTTC.

The gene calls are TRBV6-1 and TRBJ1-5, with 9 nucleotides matching TRBD1. V shed 5 bases and J 4 bases; nucleotides not matched to a gene: 9. This CDR3 is 16 amino acids long. From germline, CDR1 is MNHNS and CDR2 SASEGT. The CDR3 loop is CASSSRTGEGNQPQHF. The DNA for the CDR3 is TGTGCCAGCAGTAGTCGGACAGGGGAGGGGAATCAGCCCCAGCATTTT.

The V gene is TRBV14, the J gene TRBJ1-3, with D unclear. Per the germline V gene, CDR1 is SGHDN and CDR2 is FVKESK. This CDR3 comprises 11 residues. V lost 6 bases and J lost 9, with 9 bases in between. In nucleotides, the CDR3 is TGTGCCAGCAGTCCCGGAGCCACCATATATTTT. It specifies CASSPGATIYF. Full variable domain (remainder filled in from reference TRBV14 and TRBJ1-3): EAGVTQFPSHSVIEKGQTVTLRCDPISGHDNLYWYRRVMGKEIKFLLHFVKESKQDESGMPNNRFLAERTGGTYSTLKVQPAELEDSGVYFCASSPGATIYFGEGSWLTVV.

The chain uses TRBV11-2 and TRBJ2-2; D not certain. The CDR3 sequence is 16 residues long. Germline assignment: CDR1 SGHAT and CDR2 FQNNGV. V lost 1 base and J lost 0, with 9 bases in between. In DNA form, the CDR3 reads TGTGCCAGCAGCTTAGTATCCGGAACGAACACCGGGGAGCTGTTTTTT. It yields the protein CASSLVSGTNTGELFF.

This clonotype was picked up a small number of times. The chain combines TRBV4-1 with TRBJ2-5; TRBD1 matches at 7 bases. Germline trimming cut 3 bases from V and 1 base from J; bases unmatched to any gene: 2. Per germline, CDR1 MGHRA and CDR2 YSYEKL. There are 14 residues in the CDR3. CDR3 loop: CASSHWDSQETQYF. DNA for the CDR3: TGCGCCAGCAGCCATTGGGACAGCCAAGAGACCCAGTACTTC.

The chain combines TRBV10-3 with TRBJ2-3; 8 bases match TRBD2. The V gene's germline CDR1 is ENHRY and CDR2 SYGVKD. The CDR3 is 16 residues long. V lost 6 bases and J lost 1; bases outside the gene matches: 9. CDR3 in amino acids: CAIRPGAGEGTDTQYF. The CDR3 DNA is TGTGCCATCAGACCGGGAGCGGGAGAAGGCACAGATACGCAGTATTTT.

The table lists this clonotype with a count of one. The genes are TRBV4-1 and TRBJ2-5; 10 bases fit TRBD2. The trim removed 0 bases at V and 2 bases at J, leaving 6 bases unmatched. This CDR3 spans 17 amino acids. From germline, CDR1 is MGHRA and CDR2 YSYEKL. CDR3 bases: TGCGCCAGCAGCCAAGATTACAGCGGGAGGGCTCAAGAGACCCAGTACTTC. It encodes CASSQDYSGRAQETQYF.

The chain joins TRBV29-1 to TRBJ2-1; D unresolved. CDR3 length: 11 amino acids. Trimming took off 7 bases at V and 2 bases at J, with 6 bases between the two ends. Germline CDR1 is SQVTM and CDR2 is ANQGSEA. CDR3 DNA sequence: TGCAGCGCTGTCCCCTACAATGAGCAGTTCTTC. It is translated as CSAVPYNEQFF.

The chain couples TRBV4-1 to TRBJ2-1, with 9 bases fitting TRBD2. This CDR3 spans 18 amino acids. Germline V gene lookup returns CDR1 MGHRA and CDR2 YSYEKL. After removal of 1 base from V and 5 bases from J, the junction contained 12 bases not matched to a gene. The CDR3 is CASSQVVYRGRANNEQFF. DNA for the CDR3: TGCGCCAGCAGCCAAGTGGTATACCGCGGGAGGGCCAACAATGAGCAGTTCTTC.

The genes are TRBV5-1 and TRBJ2-7, with D tentatively TRBD2 (6 bases). Trimming left V 0 bases short and J 2 bases short, with 9 bases between. The germline CDR1 and CDR2 sequences are SGHRS and YFSETQ. The CDR3 has 14 amino acids. CDR3 nucleotide sequence: TGCGCCAGCAGCTTGGAGCGGGCGACCTACGAGCAGTACTTC. Translation gives CASSLERATYEQYF.

This clonotype turned up a few times. The chain links TRBV20-1 to TRBJ2-1; TRBD2 might be the D (7 bases). V lost 2 bases to trimming and J lost 0 bases, with 14 bases between them. Germline CDR1 and CDR2: DFQATT and SNEGSKA (reference sequence). The CDR3 has 16 residues. The CDR3 reads CSARIRGGGSYNEQFF. The CDR3 region has the DNA TGCAGTGCTAGAATTAGAGGGGGGGGCTCCTACAATGAGCAGTTCTTC.

This sequence joins TRBV5-1 and TRBJ2-1; a possible D gene is TRBD1 (6 bases). In germline, CDR1 is SGHRS, CDR2 YFSETQ. CDR3 length equals 14 residues. Trimming removed 3 bases from V and 7 bases from J, with 14 bases in between. CDR3 protein: CASSSYRDSNEQFF. The CDR3 coding sequence is TGCGCCAGCAGCTCATACAGGGATTCAAATGAGCAGTTCTTC.

The chain couples TRBV5-1 to TRBJ2-5; possibly TRBD1 or TRBD2 for D (5 bases each). Germline V lookup: CDR1 SGHRS, CDR2 YFSETQ. The CDR3 sequence is 15 residues long. The ends were cut back, 2 bases at V and 5 bases at J, with 16 bases in the middle. The CDR3 DNA reads as TGCGCCAGCAGCTTAGCGAGGGGTAGCTTGGAGACCCAGTACTTC. This encodes CASSLARGSLETQYF.

There are many counts of this clonotype. This chain links TRBV5-1 with TRBJ2-7, with a tentative D call TRBD2 (5 bases). V gave up 0 bases and J gave up 5 bases, with 6 bases separating them. Germline V gene sequence: CDR1 SGHRS, CDR2 YFSETQ. CDR3 size: 12 residues. The DNA for the CDR3 is TGCGCCAGCAGCTTGGTCGGGAACGAGCAGTACTTC. Protein sequence: CASSLVGNEQYF.

This chain joins TRBV20-1 and TRBJ2-2, with 8 bases matching TRBD1. The length of the CDR3 is 15 residues. Germline CDR1 reads DFQATT; CDR2 reads SNEGSKA (reference sequence). V was pared by 5 bases and J by 7 bases, with 12 bases of the junction left unmatched. The CDR3 DNA follows: TGCAGTGCTGTCCCCGACAGGGGTTTTATCGGGGAGCTGTTTTTT. It translates to CSAVPDRGFIGELFF.

V gene TRBV27 combines with J gene TRBJ2-7; TRBD2 agrees at 11 bases. With V trimmed by 7 bases and J by 7 bases, 3 bases remained unmatched. CDR1 and CDR2 (germline): MNHEY, SMNVEV (reference sequence). The CDR3 consists of 12 residues. CDR3 loop: CASTSSGGEQYF. DNA for the CDR3: TGTGCCAGCACCTCTAGCGGGGGGGAGCAGTACTTC.

J is TRBJ2-3 and V is TRBV6-1; 7 bases fit TRBD2. This CDR3 region has 16 residues. Trimming took 4 bases from V and 8 from J; bases not matched to a gene: 15. CDR1 is MNHNS and CDR2 is SASEGT in the germline V gene. CDR3 nucleotide sequence: TGTGCCAGCAGTGTACACCTAGCGGAGGAGCAGGGTACGCAGTATTTT. Amino acid sequence: CASSVHLAEEQGTQYF.

The sample holds a few counts of this clonotype. The chain couples TRBV5-5 to TRBJ1-5; 7 positions agree with TRBD1. This CDR3 spans 14 amino acids. Germline CDR1 is SGHKS and CDR2 is YYEKEE (reference sequence). After removal of 8 bases from V and 4 bases from J, the junction contained 9 bases not matched to a gene. The DNA for the CDR3 is TGTGCCAGTTGTCGGCAGGGGGGAAATCAGCCCCAGCATTTT. Translated, it gives CASCRQGGNQPQHF.

The J gene is TRBJ1-2, the V gene TRBV6-5; no firm D call. V was trimmed by 2 bases and J by 8 bases, leaving 15 bases between them. The CDR3 is made up of 14 amino acids. Per the germline V gene, CDR1 is MNHEY and CDR2 is SVGAGI. CDR3 loop: CASSYGSEAGGYTF. The CDR3 DNA reads TGTGCCAGCAGTTACGGGTCAGAGGCTGGAGGCTACACCTTC.

This chain's CDR3 is CSVDRQGGTEAFF. The CDR3 DNA sequence: TGCAGCGTTGATCGGCAGGGAGGTACTGAAGCTTTCTTT. This rearrangement joins TRBV29-1 to TRBJ1-1; maybe TRBD1 (5 bases). Trimming shortened V by 3 bases and J by 5 bases, and 13 bases separated the two germline ends. Germline V gene sequence: CDR1 SQVTM, CDR2 ANQGSEA. The CDR3 has 13 residues.

The V call is TRBV10-1, the J call TRBJ2-5; 10 bases map to TRBD2. This CDR3 contains 20 residues. CDR1 WNHNN and CDR2 SYGVQD come from the germline V gene (reference sequence). V was clipped by 3 bases and J by 0 bases; unmatched bases: 16. This chain's CDR3 is CASSEGGLAGARVYQETQYF. Written as DNA, the CDR3 is TGCGCCAGCAGTGAAGGAGGGCTAGCGGGAGCGAGGGTGTACCAAGAGACCCAGTACTTC.

This clonotype was detected many times. The CDR3 DNA is TGCAGTGCTAATCTAGCGGGAGGGCCTAGCACAGATACGCAGTATTTT. Translation: CSANLAGGPSTDTQYF. This sequence joins TRBV20-1 and TRBJ2-3; 12 bases line up with TRBD2. V was clipped by 4 bases and J by 0 bases; unmatched bases: 5. Germline values: CDR1 DFQATT, CDR2 SNEGSKA (reference sequence). This CDR3 spans 16 amino acids.

The chain employs TRBV10-3 and TRBJ2-5; 8 nucleotides agree with TRBD2. CDR1 ENHRY and CDR2 SYGVKD come from the germline V gene. V was pared by 3 bases and J by 1 base, with 4 bases of the junction left unmatched. The CDR3 has 15 residues. CDR3 nucleotides: TGTGCCATCAGTGATGAACTAGCGGTCCAAGAGACCCAGTACTTC. It encodes CAISDELAVQETQYF.

Ten or more counts support this clonotype. This chain links TRBV5-1 with TRBJ2-7; the D gene is possibly TRBD1 (6 bases). The V end was cut by 1 base, the J end by 5 bases, with 10 bases between. CDR1 and CDR2 (germline): SGHRS, YFSETQ. The CDR3 has 13 residues. CDR3 sequence: CASSLQGKDEQYF. CDR3 nucleotides: TGCGCCAGCAGCTTGCAGGGGAAGGACGAGCAGTACTTC.

J is TRBJ2-7 and V is TRBV5-1; 8 bases fit TRBD2. There are 14 residues in the CDR3. J gave up 5 bases and V 1 base, and 5 bases lay outside the gene matches. CDR1 SGHRS and CDR2 YFSETQ come from the germline V gene. CDR3 protein: CASSLSGGPDEQYF. The CDR3 DNA reads TGCGCCAGCAGCTTGTCGGGAGGGCCTGACGAGCAGTACTTC.